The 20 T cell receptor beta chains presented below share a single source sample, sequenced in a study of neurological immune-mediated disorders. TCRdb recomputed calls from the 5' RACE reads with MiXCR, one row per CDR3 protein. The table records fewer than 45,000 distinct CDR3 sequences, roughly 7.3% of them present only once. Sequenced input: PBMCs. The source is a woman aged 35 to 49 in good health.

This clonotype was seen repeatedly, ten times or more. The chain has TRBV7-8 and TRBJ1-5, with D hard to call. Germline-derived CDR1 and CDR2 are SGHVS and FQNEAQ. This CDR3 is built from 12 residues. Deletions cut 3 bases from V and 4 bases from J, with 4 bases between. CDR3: CASSFTNQPQHF. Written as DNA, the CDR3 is TGTGCCAGCAGCTTTACGAATCAGCCCCAGCATTTT.

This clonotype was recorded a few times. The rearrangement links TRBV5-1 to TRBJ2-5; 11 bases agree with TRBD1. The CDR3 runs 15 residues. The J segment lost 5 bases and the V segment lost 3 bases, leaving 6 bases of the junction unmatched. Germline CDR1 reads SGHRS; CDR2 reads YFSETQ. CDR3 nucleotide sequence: TGCGCCAGCAGCTCGGACAGGGGGCGCCGGGAGACCCAGTACTTC. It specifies CASSSDRGRRETQYF.

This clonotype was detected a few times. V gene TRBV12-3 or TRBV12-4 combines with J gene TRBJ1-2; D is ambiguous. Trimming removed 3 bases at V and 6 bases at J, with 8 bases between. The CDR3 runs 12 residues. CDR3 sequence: CASSFDTDGYTF. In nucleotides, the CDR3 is TGTGCCAGCAGTTTTGACACCGATGGCTACACCTTC.

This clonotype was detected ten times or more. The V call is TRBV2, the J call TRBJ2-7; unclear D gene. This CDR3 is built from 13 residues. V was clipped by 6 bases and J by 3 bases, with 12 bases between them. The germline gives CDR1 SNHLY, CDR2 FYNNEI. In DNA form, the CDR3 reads TGTGCCAGCAGGGACGATTGGCACTACGAGCAGTACGTC. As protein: CASRDDWHYEQYV.

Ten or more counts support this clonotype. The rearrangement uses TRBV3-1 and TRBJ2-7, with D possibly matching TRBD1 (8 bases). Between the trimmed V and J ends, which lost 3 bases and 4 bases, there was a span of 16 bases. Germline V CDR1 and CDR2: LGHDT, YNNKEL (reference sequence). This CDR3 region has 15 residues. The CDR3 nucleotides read TGTGCCAGCAGCCAGGCTGGACAGGGAGGGTACGAGCAGTACGTC. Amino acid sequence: CASSQAGQGGYEQYV.

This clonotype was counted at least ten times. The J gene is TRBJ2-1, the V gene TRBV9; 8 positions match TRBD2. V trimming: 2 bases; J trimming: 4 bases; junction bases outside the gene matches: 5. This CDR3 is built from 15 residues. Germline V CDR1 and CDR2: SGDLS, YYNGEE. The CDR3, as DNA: TGTGCCAGCAGCGTGGGCGGGGGGTCTTACAATGAGCAGTTCTTC. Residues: CASSVGGGSYNEQFF.

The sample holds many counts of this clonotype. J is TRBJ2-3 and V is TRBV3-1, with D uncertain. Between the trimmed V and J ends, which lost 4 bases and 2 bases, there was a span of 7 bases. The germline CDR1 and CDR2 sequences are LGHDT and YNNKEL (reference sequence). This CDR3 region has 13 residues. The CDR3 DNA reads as TGTGCCAGCAGCCTGGCCTACACAGATACGCAGTATTTT. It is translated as CASSLAYTDTQYF.

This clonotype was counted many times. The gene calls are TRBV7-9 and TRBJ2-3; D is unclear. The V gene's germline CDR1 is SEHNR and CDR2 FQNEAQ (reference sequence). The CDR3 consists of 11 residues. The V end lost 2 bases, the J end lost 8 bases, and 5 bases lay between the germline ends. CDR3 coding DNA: TGTGCCAGCAGCTTATTCTCTACGCAGTATTTT. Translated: CASSLFSTQYF.

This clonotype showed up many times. The CDR3 DNA is TGCAGTGCAACCAGCCGGGCTCCGGGCTACACCTTC. Its translation: CSATSRAPGYTF. The rearrangement joins TRBV20-1 to TRBJ1-2; D not resolved. Germline CDR1 reads DFQATT; CDR2 reads SNEGSKA (reference sequence). Trimming pared 6 bases from V and 8 bases from J, leaving 16 bases between. This CDR3 region has 12 residues.

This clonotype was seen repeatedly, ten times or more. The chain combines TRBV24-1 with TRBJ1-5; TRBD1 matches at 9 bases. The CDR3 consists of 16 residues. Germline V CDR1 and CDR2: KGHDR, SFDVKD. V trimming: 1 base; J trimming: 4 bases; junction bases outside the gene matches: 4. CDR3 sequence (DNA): TGTGCCACCAGTGATTTAGGCGGGACAGGGAATCAGCCCCAGCATTTT. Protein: CATSDLGGTGNQPQHF.

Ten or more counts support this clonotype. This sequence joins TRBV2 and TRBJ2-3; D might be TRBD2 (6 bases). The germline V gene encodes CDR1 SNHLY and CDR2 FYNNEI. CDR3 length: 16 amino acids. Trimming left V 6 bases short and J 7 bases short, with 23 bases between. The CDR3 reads CASRVRRGGAPNTQYF. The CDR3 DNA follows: TGTGCCAGCAGGGTCCGTCGAGGAGGGGCCCCGAATACGCAGTATTTT. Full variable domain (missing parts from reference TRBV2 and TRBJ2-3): EPEVTQTPSHQVTQMGQEVILRCVPISNHLYFYWYRQILGQKVEFLVSFYNNEISEKSEIFDDQFSVERPDGSNFTLKIRSTKLEDSAMYFCASRVRRGGAPNTQYFGPGTRLTVL.

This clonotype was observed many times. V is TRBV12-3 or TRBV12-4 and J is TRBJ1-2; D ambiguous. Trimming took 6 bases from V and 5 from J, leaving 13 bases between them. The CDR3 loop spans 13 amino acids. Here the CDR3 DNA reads TGTGCCAGCAGCCCCGAAGGACGATATGGCTACACCTTC. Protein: CASSPEGRYGYTF.

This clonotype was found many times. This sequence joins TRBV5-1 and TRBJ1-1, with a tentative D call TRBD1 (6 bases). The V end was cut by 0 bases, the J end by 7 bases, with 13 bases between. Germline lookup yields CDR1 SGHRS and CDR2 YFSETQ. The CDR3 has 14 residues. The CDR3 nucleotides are TGCGCCAGCAGCTTGGCCCCGGGACAAAATGAAGCTTTCTTT. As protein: CASSLAPGQNEAFF.

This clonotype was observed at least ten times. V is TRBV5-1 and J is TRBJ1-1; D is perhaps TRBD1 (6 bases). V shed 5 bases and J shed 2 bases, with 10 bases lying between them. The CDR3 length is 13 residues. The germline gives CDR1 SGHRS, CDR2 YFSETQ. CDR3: CASRGQGNTEAFF. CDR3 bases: TGCGCCAGCAGGGGACAAGGAAACACTGAAGCTTTCTTT.

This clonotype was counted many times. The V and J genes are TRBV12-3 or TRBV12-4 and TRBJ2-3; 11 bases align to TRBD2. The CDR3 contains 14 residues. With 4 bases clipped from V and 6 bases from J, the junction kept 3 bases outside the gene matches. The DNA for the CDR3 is TGTGCCAGCAGTTCTAGCGGGGGGCGGGATACGCAGTATTTT. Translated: CASSSSGGRDTQYF.

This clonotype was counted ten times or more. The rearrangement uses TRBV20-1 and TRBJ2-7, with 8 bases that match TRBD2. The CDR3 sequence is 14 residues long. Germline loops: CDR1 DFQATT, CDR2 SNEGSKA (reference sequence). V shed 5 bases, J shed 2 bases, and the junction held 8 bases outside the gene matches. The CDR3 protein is CSAETSGSPYEQYF. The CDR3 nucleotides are TGCAGTGCTGAAACTAGCGGCTCCCCCTACGAGCAGTACTTC.

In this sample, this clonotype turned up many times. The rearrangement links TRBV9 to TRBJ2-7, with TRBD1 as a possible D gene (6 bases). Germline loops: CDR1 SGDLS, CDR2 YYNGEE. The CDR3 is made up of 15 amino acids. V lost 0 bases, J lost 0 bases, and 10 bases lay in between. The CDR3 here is CASSVDGTFSYEQYF. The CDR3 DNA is TGTGCCAGCAGCGTAGATGGGACATTCTCCTACGAGCAGTACTTC.

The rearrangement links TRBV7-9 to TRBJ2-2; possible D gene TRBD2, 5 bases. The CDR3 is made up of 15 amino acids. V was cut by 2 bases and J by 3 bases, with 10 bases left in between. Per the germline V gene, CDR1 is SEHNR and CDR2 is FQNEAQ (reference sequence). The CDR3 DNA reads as TGTGCCAGCAGCTTAAGAGGGCGCGACACCGGGGAGCTGTTTTTT. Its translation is CASSLRGRDTGELFF.

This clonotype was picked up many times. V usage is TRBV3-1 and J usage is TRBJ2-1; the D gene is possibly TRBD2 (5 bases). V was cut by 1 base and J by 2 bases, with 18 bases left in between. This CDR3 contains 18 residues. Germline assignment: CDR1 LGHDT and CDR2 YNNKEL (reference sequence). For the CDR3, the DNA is TGTGCCAGCAGCCAAGTGGTCGGAGGAACGGGCGCCTACAATGAGCAGTTCTTC. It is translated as CASSQVVGGTGAYNEQFF.

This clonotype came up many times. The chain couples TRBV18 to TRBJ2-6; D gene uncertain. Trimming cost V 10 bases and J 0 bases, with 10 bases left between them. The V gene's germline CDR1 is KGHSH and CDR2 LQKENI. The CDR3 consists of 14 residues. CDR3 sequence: CATLVYSGANVLTF. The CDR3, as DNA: TGTGCCACCCTCGTATACTCTGGGGCCAACGTCCTGACTTTC.